This record looks at one TCR beta chain sequence and its context. The source of the sample is a study of control samples from healthy donors and cancer patients. Some clones are missing from TCRdb's copy, which holds only in-frame ones; the method was immunoSEQ multiplex PCR. The profile shows over 200,000 clones, approximately 80% of them singletons. This CDR3 has 12 amino acids. Germline V CDR1 and CDR2: LNHDA, SQIVND (reference sequence). V was trimmed by 8 bases and J by 6 bases, leaving 11 bases between them. The origin of this receptor is a woman aged 60 to 75 with lung cancer. V usage is TRBV19 and J usage is TRBJ1-5, with a weak D call TRBD1 (5 bases). Sequencing used PBMCs. Written as DNA, the CDR3 is TGTGCCAGTCGGGACGGCGGTCAGCCCCAGCATTTT. This codes for CASRDGGQPQHF.